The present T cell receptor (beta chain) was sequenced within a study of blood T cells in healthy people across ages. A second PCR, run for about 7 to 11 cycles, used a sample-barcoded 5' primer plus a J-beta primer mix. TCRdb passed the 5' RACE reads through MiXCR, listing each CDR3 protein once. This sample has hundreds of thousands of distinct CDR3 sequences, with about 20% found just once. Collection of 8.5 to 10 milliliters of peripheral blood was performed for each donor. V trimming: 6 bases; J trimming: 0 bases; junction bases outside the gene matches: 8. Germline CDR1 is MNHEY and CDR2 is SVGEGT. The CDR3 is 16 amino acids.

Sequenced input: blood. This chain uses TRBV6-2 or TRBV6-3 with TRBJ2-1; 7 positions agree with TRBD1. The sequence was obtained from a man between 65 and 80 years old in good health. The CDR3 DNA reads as TGTGCCAGCAGACCCGCCGGGACAGCCTCCTACAATGAGCAGTTCTTC. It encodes CASRPAGTASYNEQFF.